The T cell receptor (beta chain) described here comes from a study of blood T cell repertoires in COVID-19 (TCRdb year 2020). With respect to the entire study: Samples covering the acute and convalescent phases of COVID-19 were provided by collaborators in the United States, Italy and Spain. The prospective study material was composed of cDNA or gDNA derived from T cells, B-cell-depleted T cells, or PBMCs. Subjects who had been exposed to COVID-19, were actively infected with it, or had recovered from it provided the deeply sampled blood TCRbeta repertoires that made up the dataset. The repertoires were released in a freely available public database meant as a resource for research on the immune response to SARS-CoV-2. Samples came from the ongoing ImmuneRACE study (first 160 participants) plus 1,254 subjects from 6 global collaborators. A de-identified subject ID, COVID-19 status, age in years and sex were almost always included in the sample metadata. Where available, HLA class I and class II types were taken from metadata supplied by the sample provider and were not determined by assay-based typing. What the study reported, not specific to this receptor: The amount of clinical and demographic metadata varied by source and participant and was provided uncurated.

Collaborating institutions collected whole blood in K2EDTA tubes following their own protocols. Collaborator samples were shipped for TCRbeta analysis as frozen whole blood, isolated PBMCs, or DNA extracted from either sample type. CDR3 length: 14 amino acids, cysteine to phenylalanine. Only the CDR3 DNA is retained, 42 bases long and in frame from the first base. V loses 6 bases, J loses 2 bases, and the germline ends lie 11 bases apart. The germline V gene (reference sequence) sets CDR1 to LNHNV and CDR2 to YYDKDF. This clone was found once. Its antigen is still unknown. Per-base quality was not reported, and no clone a single base away is much larger than it. The immunoSEQ Assay, a bias-controlled multiplex PCR, was used to amplify TCRbeta CDR3 regions from genomic DNA. The original pipeline was this. Nucleated cell counts per sample were estimated from amplification of reference gene primers within the assay. Sequence reads were collapsed and filtered to measure the absolute abundance of every unique TCRbeta CDR3 rearrangement. For each sample, productive Simpson clonality was calculated as the square root of Simpson's diversity index across productive rearrangements. Held by TCRdb, this immuneACCESS table contains in-frame sequences only and omits some clones. Under half of the omission traces to an unresolved V gene where checked; the cause of the rest is unknown. That table furnishes V, J and clone size, whereas the DNA furnished D and trimming. The sample data list about 79,000 clones, and roughly 91% of these were observed just once. Around 14% of the sample comes from the top ten.

This sequence uses TRBV15 and TRBJ2-1; the D gene is perhaps TRBD1, from 6 matching bases. Input material: peripheral blood. This TCR was recovered from a man in his 70s with active or convalescent COVID-19. The CDR3 region reads CATSTDRPYNEQFF. The DNA reads as follows: TGTGCCACCAGTACCGACAGGCCCTACAATGAGCAGTTCTTC.